The 14 T cell receptor beta chains reported below all come from one sample, sequenced in a study of technical replicates of blood from a handful of donors. The repertoire was sequenced with immunoSEQ multiplex PCR; TCRdb's copy has only in-frame clones and lacks some. The sample consists of about 84,000 clones, approximately 97% of them appearing once. Material: T cells isolated from PBMCs. The origin of the receptors is a human donor in good health.

The rearrangement joins TRBV5-4 to TRBJ2-7; maybe TRBD2 (5 bases). V was cut by 3 bases and J by 3 bases, with 16 bases left in between. Germline V lookup: CDR1 SGHNT, CDR2 YYREEE (reference sequence). CDR3 length equals 15 residues. The CDR3 loop reads CASSSTSRRGYEQYF. As DNA, the CDR3 is TGTGCCAGCAGCTCAACCTCCCGACGGGGCTACGAGCAGTACTTC.

This chain links TRBV29-1 with TRBJ2-7; the D gene is possibly TRBD2 (6 bases). The V and J ends lost 6 bases and 3 bases respectively, with 15 bases between them. CDR3 size: 13 residues. In germline, CDR1 is SQVTM, CDR2 ANQGSEA. The CDR3 sequence: CSVLAEEDYEQYF. As DNA, the CDR3 is TGCAGCGTGTTAGCGGAGGAAGACTACGAGCAGTACTTC.

The chain recombines TRBV30 with TRBJ1-2; the D gene is possibly TRBD1 (6 bases). CDR3 length equals 14 residues. Germline V gene data show CDR1 as GTSNPN and CDR2 as SVGIG (reference sequence). V shed 5 bases and J shed 5 bases, with 18 bases lying between them. CDR3: CAWENHPGQYGYTF. CDR3 coding DNA: TGTGCCTGGGAGAACCACCCCGGACAGTATGGCTACACCTTC.

The rearrangement joins TRBV19 to TRBJ2-1; TRBD2 agrees at 7 bases. Looked up from germline, CDR1 is LNHDA and CDR2 is SQIVND (reference sequence). The trim removed 3 bases at V and 6 bases at J, leaving 8 bases unmatched. The CDR3 contains 15 residues. CDR3 DNA sequence: TGTGCCAGTAGTATCCCTATCGGACTAGTCAATGAGCAGTTCTTC. Translation: CASSIPIGLVNEQFF.

V usage is TRBV5-1 and J usage is TRBJ2-3; the match to TRBD2 covers 11 bases. The V gene's germline CDR1 is SGHRS and CDR2 YFSETQ. The V segment lost 0 bases and the J segment 4 bases; nucleotides outside the gene matches: 10. The CDR3 is 18 amino acids. For the CDR3, the DNA is TGCGCCAGCAGCTTGGGAGGGCTAGCGGGGGGCCTTGCAGATACGCAGTATTTT. Its translation is CASSLGGLAGGLADTQYF. Full variable domain (missing parts from reference TRBV5-1 and TRBJ2-3): KAGVTQTPRYLIKTRGQQVTLSCSPISGHRSVSWYQQTPGQGLQFLFEYFSETQRNKGNFPGRFSGRQFSNSRSEMNVSTLELGDSALYLCASSLGGLAGGLADTQYFGPGTRLTVL.

The chain combines TRBV6-6 with TRBJ1-1; D ambiguous. V lost 0 bases and J lost 5, with 13 bases in between. The CDR3 sequence is 15 residues long. Germline values: CDR1 MNHNY, CDR2 SVGAGI (reference sequence). CDR3 loop: CASSYSMGAGTEAFF. The CDR3 DNA sequence: TGTGCCAGCAGTTACTCGATGGGCGCTGGAACTGAAGCTTTCTTT.

The chain uses TRBV12-5 and TRBJ1-6, with 7 positions matching TRBD1. The CDR3 totals 18 residues. The V segment lost 4 bases and the J segment 7 bases; nucleotides outside the gene matches: 16. The germline CDR1 and CDR2 sequences are LGHNT and FRNRAP. CDR3 protein: CASGSPTGVNTINSPLHF. In DNA form, the CDR3 reads TGTGCTAGTGGTTCCCCAACAGGGGTCAACACCATAAATTCACCCCTCCACTTT.

The chain couples TRBV9 to TRBJ2-1; 10 bases are a match to TRBD1. The CDR3 is made up of 15 amino acids. In germline, CDR1 is SGDLS, CDR2 YYNGEE. The trim removed 0 bases at V and 8 bases at J, leaving 5 bases unmatched. Here the CDR3 reads CASSVVGTGADEQFF. CDR3 DNA sequence: TGTGCCAGCAGCGTAGTTGGGACAGGGGCTGATGAGCAGTTCTTC. Based on the CDR3 plus reference TRBV9 and TRBJ2-1, the full variable domain is DSGVTQTPKHLITATGQRVTLRCSPRSGDLSVYWYQQSLDQGLQFLIQYYNGEERAKGNILERFSAQQFPDLHSELNLSSLELGDSALYFCASSVVGTGADEQFFGPGTRLTVL.

The V call is TRBV4-1, the J call TRBJ2-1, with 11 positions matching TRBD1. The ends lost 1 base at V and 9 bases at J; junction bases unmatched: 2. The CDR3 runs to 14 residues. CDR1 is MGHRA, CDR2 YSYEKL, per germline. CDR3 protein: CASSQGDRGSEQFF. CDR3 coding DNA: TGCGCCAGCAGCCAAGGGGACAGGGGGAGTGAGCAGTTCTTC.

The chain couples TRBV28 to TRBJ1-2; maybe TRBD1 (5 bases). This CDR3 contains 13 residues. V gave up 5 bases and J gave up 4 bases, with 11 bases separating them. CDR1 and CDR2 from the germline V gene are MDHEN and SYDVKM. Written as DNA, the CDR3 is TGTGCCAGCAGTCAAGCCACAGGCTATGGCTACACCTTC. Its translation: CASSQATGYGYTF.

This chain uses TRBV7-9 with TRBJ1-6; TRBD1 matches at 8 bases. From germline, CDR1 is SEHNR and CDR2 FQNEAQ (reference sequence). The trim removed 2 bases at V and 1 base at J, leaving 10 bases unmatched. This CDR3 contains 19 residues. For the CDR3, the DNA is TGTGCCAGCAGCTTAACTTCTGACAGGGGAAGGTCCTATAATTCACCCCTCCACTTT. Amino acids: CASSLTSDRGRSYNSPLHF.

This chain links TRBV2 with TRBJ2-6, with 11 bases fitting TRBD1. This CDR3 is built from 19 residues. Per the germline V gene, CDR1 is SNHLY and CDR2 is FYNNEI. The V and J ends lost 5 bases and 1 base, in that order; junction bases with no gene match: 10. The CDR3 is CASSRWTGGAMSGANVLTF. CDR3 bases: TGTGCCAGCAGTCGATGGACAGGGGGCGCGATGTCTGGGGCCAACGTCCTGACTTTC.

The chain is built from TRBV4-1 and TRBJ2-1; possible D gene TRBD2, 6 bases. Germline V gives CDR1 MGHRA, CDR2 YSYEKL. The ends were cut back, 1 base at V and 1 base at J, with 8 bases in the middle. The CDR3 totals 15 residues. The CDR3 DNA is TGCGCCAGCAGCCAAGCCCGGGAGTCCTACAATGAGCAGTTCTTC. Translated: CASSQARESYNEQFF.

The V call is TRBV6-1, the J call TRBJ1-5, with TRBD1 matching 9 bases. Germline V lookup: CDR1 MNHNS, CDR2 SASEGT. Losses at the gene ends were 7 bases for V and 6 bases for J; bases not matched to a gene: 10. The CDR3 extends over 15 amino acids. The CDR3 loop is CASNPTGGAGQPQHF. CDR3 coding DNA: TGTGCCAGCAACCCAACAGGGGGCGCGGGTCAGCCCCAGCATTTT.